This entry lists 8 T cell receptor beta chains sequenced from one sample in a study of cytomegalovirus exposure and HLA in healthy donors. 13 Jbeta primers and 60 Vbeta primers were used for the PCR. Clones were read by immunoSEQ multiplex PCR, and TCRdb kept only the in-frame ones, dropping some. Of around 140,000 clones in the sample, 78% were seen once. Sequencing was done on a sample of PBMCs. These receptors all come from a female donor in good health and CMV-seronegative.

J is TRBJ1-1 and V is TRBV28; the D gene is possibly TRBD1 (6 bases). Trimming left V 7 bases short and J 1 base short, with 13 bases between. CDR1 MDHEN and CDR2 SYDVKM come from the germline V gene. The CDR3 loop spans 14 amino acids. The CDR3 DNA sequence: TGTGCCAGCACCAGTCCGGGACAGAACACTGAAGCTTTCTTT. Translation: CASTSPGQNTEAFF.

This clone showed up just once. The J gene is TRBJ1-2, the V gene TRBV7-2; 7 bases fit TRBD1. The V segment lost 4 bases and the J segment 4 bases; nucleotides outside the gene matches: 9. The CDR3 contains 15 residues. Germline CDR1 reads SGHTA; CDR2 reads FQGNSA. The CDR3 region has the DNA TGTGCCAGCAGCTCGGAGACAGGGTTTGTCTATGGCTACACCTTC. This encodes CASSSETGFVYGYTF. The variable domain in full, with the rest retrieved from reference TRBV7-2 and TRBJ1-2, is GAGVSQSPSNKVTEKGKDVELRCDPISGHTALYWYRQSLGQGLEFLIYFQGNSAPDKSGLPSDRFSAERTGGSVSTLTIQRTQQEDSAVYLCASSSETGFVYGYTFGSGTRLTVV.

The V call is TRBV19, the J call TRBJ2-1; 10 nucleotides align to TRBD2. Germline trimming cut 9 bases from V and 8 bases from J; bases unmatched to any gene: 10. Germline V gives CDR1 LNHDA, CDR2 SQIVND (reference sequence). This CDR3 is 14 amino acids long. This CDR3 is CASQAGGAAYEQFF. The CDR3 nucleotides read TGTGCCAGCCAAGCGGGGGGGGCCGCTTATGAGCAGTTCTTC.

Only one count was recorded for this clone. V gene TRBV2 combines with J gene TRBJ2-3, with TRBD1 matching over 9 bases. Germline values: CDR1 SNHLY, CDR2 FYNNEI. This CDR3 comprises 15 residues. The V segment lost 3 bases and the J segment 4 bases; nucleotides outside the gene matches: 5. CDR3 residues: CASSDGQGNADTQYF. CDR3 sequence (DNA): TGTGCCAGCAGTGATGGACAGGGGAACGCAGATACGCAGTATTTT.

This clone was found a few times. The chain joins TRBV4-3 to TRBJ2-2, with TRBD1 identical over 11 bases. CDR3 length: 17 amino acids. V trimming: 1 base; J trimming: 7 bases; junction bases outside the gene matches: 8. Germline values: CDR1 LGHNA, CDR2 YSLEER. The CDR3 bases are TGCGCCAGCAGCCAAGTATTAGGGACAGGGGGATTCGGGGAGCTGTTTTTT. It encodes CASSQVLGTGGFGELFF.

The chain is built from TRBV5-1 and TRBJ1-2; possible D gene TRBD1, 6 bases. This CDR3 spans 14 amino acids. Between the trimmed V and J ends, which lost 3 bases and 4 bases, there was a span of 13 bases. CDR1 and CDR2 from the germline V gene are SGHRS and YFSETQ. Here the CDR3 DNA reads TGCGCCAGCAGCTCAACCGGGACATTCTATGGCTACACCTTC. Translation: CASSSTGTFYGYTF.

The chain has TRBV7-2 and TRBJ2-7, with 10 nucleotides matching TRBD2. The V and J ends lost 5 bases and 1 base, in that order; junction bases with no gene match: 5. CDR1 and CDR2 from the germline V gene are SGHTA and FQGNSA. The CDR3 has 15 amino acids. Here the CDR3 DNA reads TGTGCCAGCAGCGCTAGCGGGAGTATGTCCTACGAGCAGTACTTC. Residues: CASSASGSMSYEQYF.

The rearrangement uses TRBV6-6 and TRBJ2-2; possible D gene TRBD2, 5 bases. The germline V gene encodes CDR1 MNHNY and CDR2 SVGAGI (reference sequence). The CDR3 is made up of 13 amino acids. V was shortened by 6 bases and J by 6 bases, with 11 bases between the two germline ends. The CDR3, as DNA: TGTGCCAGCAGACTAGAGAGTGCCGGGGAGCTGTTTTTT. Protein: CASRLESAGELFF.